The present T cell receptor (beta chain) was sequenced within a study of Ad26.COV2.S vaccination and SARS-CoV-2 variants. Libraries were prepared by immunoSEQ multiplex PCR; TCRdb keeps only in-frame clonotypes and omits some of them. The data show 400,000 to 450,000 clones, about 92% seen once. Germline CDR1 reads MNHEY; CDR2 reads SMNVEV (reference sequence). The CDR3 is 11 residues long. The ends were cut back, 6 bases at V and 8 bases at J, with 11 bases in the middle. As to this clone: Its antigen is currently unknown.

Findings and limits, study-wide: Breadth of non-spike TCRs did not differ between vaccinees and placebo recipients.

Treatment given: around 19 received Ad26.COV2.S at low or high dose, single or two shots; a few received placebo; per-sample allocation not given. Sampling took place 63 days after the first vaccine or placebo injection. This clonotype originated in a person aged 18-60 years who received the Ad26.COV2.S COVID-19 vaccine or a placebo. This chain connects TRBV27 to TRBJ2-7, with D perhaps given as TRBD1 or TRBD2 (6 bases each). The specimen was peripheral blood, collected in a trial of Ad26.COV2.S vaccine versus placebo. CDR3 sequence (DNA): TGTGCCAGCAGCAAACGGGGGCAGCAGTACTTC. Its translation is CASSKRGQQYF.